This entry lists 32 T cell receptor beta chains sequenced from one sample in a study of CD8+CD57+ T cells in acquired aplastic anemia. The study profiled TCR beta VDJ and CDR3 using genomic DNA as template. TCRdb redid the calling of the reads with MiXCR, one entry per CDR3 protein. The sample records about 290,000 distinct CDR3 sequences, roughly 61% being singletons. Patients selected for sequencing had displayed CD8+CD57+ cell expansion by flow cytometry. The sample taken for sequencing was sorted CD4+, CD8+, or CD8+CD57+ T cells (not recorded which) from PBMCs. The receptors were sampled from a human donor with aplastic anemia.

The chain couples TRBV9 to TRBJ1-2; 8 positions match TRBD1. The germline CDR1 and CDR2 sequences are SGDLS and YYNGEE. Trimming at V came to 4 bases and at J to 5 bases, leaving 13 bases not matched to a gene. The CDR3 length is 16 residues. The CDR3 here is CASSQVQGAPLYGYTF. The CDR3, as DNA: TGTGCCAGCAGCCAAGTTCAGGGGGCCCCTTTATATGGCTACACCTTC.

The rearrangement uses TRBV19 and TRBJ2-2; 10 bases map to TRBD2. J gave up 3 bases and V 9 bases, and 4 bases lay outside the gene matches. This CDR3 comprises 14 residues. The V gene's germline CDR1 is LNHDA and CDR2 SQIVND (reference sequence). The CDR3 nucleotides are TGTGCCAGCAAAACTAGCGGGGACACCGGGGAGCTGTTTTTT. It codes for CASKTSGDTGELFF.

This clonotype was seen a handful of times. A read error may account for a junction end that differs from germline. V usage is TRBV12-3 or TRBV12-4 and J usage is TRBJ2-7, with 11 bases that match TRBD2. This CDR3 contains 14 residues. The CDR3 loop reads CASRLAGGNYEQYF. CDR3 DNA: TGTGCCAGCAGGTTAGCGGGGGGGAACTACGAGCAGTACTTC.

The rearrangement uses TRBV29-1 and TRBJ2-1, with 12 positions matching TRBD2. The CDR3 runs 17 residues. The germline V gene has CDR1 SQVTM and CDR2 ANQGSEA. V gave up 0 bases and J gave up 6 bases; unmatched junction bases: 9. CDR3 sequence reads: CSVEDDLAGGPINEQFF. DNA for the CDR3: TGCAGCGTTGAAGATGATCTAGCGGGAGGGCCTATCAATGAGCAGTTCTTC.

In its sample, this clonotype was seen once. CDR3 in amino acids: CATSPRTGGTEAFF. CDR3 nucleotides: TGTGCCACCAGCCCAAGGACAGGGGGCACTGAAGCTTTCTTT. This chain joins TRBV24-1 and TRBJ1-1, with 10 nucleotides matching TRBD1. V lost 7 bases and J lost 4; bases outside the gene matches: 5. The CDR3 covers 14 residues. In germline, CDR1 is KGHDR, CDR2 SFDVKD.

The chain employs TRBV7-3 and TRBJ2-7; 8 nucleotides agree with TRBD1. The V gene's germline CDR1 is SGHTA and CDR2 FQGTGA. CDR3 length: 15 residues. Losses at the gene ends were 6 bases for V and 0 bases for J; bases not matched to a gene: 7. DNA for the CDR3: TGTGCCAGCAGTTCAACAGGGGGAGACTCCTACGAGCAGTACTTC. The encoded protein is CASSSTGGDSYEQYF. The whole variable domain, remainder taken from reference TRBV7-3 and TRBJ2-7, is GAGVSQTPSNKVTEKGKYVELRCDPISGHTALYWYRQSLGQGPEFLIYFQGTGAADDSGLPNDRFFAVRPEGSVSTLKIQRTERGDSAVYLCASSSTGGDSYEQYFGPGTRLTVT.

In its sample, this clonotype was seen many times. The V gene is TRBV19, the J gene TRBJ2-2; TRBD2 is a possible D gene (7 bases). In germline, CDR1 is LNHDA, CDR2 SQIVND (reference sequence). Trimming removed 7 bases from V and 3 bases from J, with 24 bases in between. The CDR3 runs 18 residues. Written as DNA, the CDR3 is TGTGCCAGTATCAATATCCGAGGGGGGGGGGAGTACACCGGGGAGCTGTTTTTT. This codes for CASINIRGGGEYTGELFF.

This chain uses TRBV20-1 with TRBJ2-1, with D possibly being TRBD2 (6 bases). V was pared by 5 bases and J by 0 bases, with 14 bases between. Per germline, CDR1 DFQATT and CDR2 SNEGSKA (reference sequence). The CDR3 totals 15 residues. This CDR3 reads CSARDFASSYNEQFF. CDR3 bases: TGCAGTGCTCGGGACTTCGCCAGCTCCTACAATGAGCAGTTCTTC.

V and J are TRBV5-4 and TRBJ2-5; tentative D call: TRBD1 (5 bases). V was clipped by 4 bases and J by 3 bases, with 19 bases between them. Germline loops: CDR1 SGHNT, CDR2 YYREEE (reference sequence). This CDR3 region has 16 residues. Here the CDR3 reads CASSLANGARKETQYF. DNA for the CDR3: TGTGCCAGCAGCCTGGCCAATGGGGCTAGGAAAGAGACCCAGTACTTC. The full variable domain, with the rest looked up from reference TRBV5-4 and TRBJ2-5, is ETGVTQSPTHLIKTRGQQVTLRCSSQSGHNTVSWYQQALGQGPQFIFQYYREEENGRGNFPPRFSGLQFPNYSSELNVNALELDDSALYLCASSLANGARKETQYFGPGTRLLVL.

This clonotype was recorded many times. The chain employs TRBV9 and TRBJ2-3, with 13 bases matching TRBD2. The germline CDR1 and CDR2 sequences are SGDLS and YYNGEE. Trimming removed 4 bases from V and 2 bases from J; junction bases left unmatched: 7. The CDR3 extends over 17 amino acids. For the CDR3, the DNA is TGTGCCAGCAGCCCGGGACTAGCGGGACCCTCCACAGATACGCAGTATTTT. Translating gives CASSPGLAGPSTDTQYF.

The chain recombines TRBV19 with TRBJ1-3; D remains ambiguous. The ends were cut back, 6 bases at V and 0 bases at J, with 12 bases in the middle. Germline CDR1 is LNHDA and CDR2 is SQIVND (reference sequence). This CDR3 comprises 15 residues. CDR3 sequence (DNA): TGTGCCAGTAGGCGGCCGACGGACTCTGGAAACACCATATATTTT. Encoded protein: CASRRPTDSGNTIYF.

The genes are TRBV7-9 and TRBJ2-5; tentative D call: TRBD1 (7 bases). From germline, CDR1 is SEHNR and CDR2 FQNEAQ (reference sequence). This CDR3 has 16 residues. Trimming shortened V by 1 base and J by 7 bases, and 19 bases separated the two germline ends. Here the CDR3 reads CASSLGYGTPGGTQYF. Written as DNA, the CDR3 is TGTGCCAGCAGCTTAGGATACGGGACTCCAGGGGGGACCCAGTACTTC.

The chain uses TRBV20-1 and TRBJ2-2; 8 bases match TRBD1. Germline trimming cut 6 bases from V and 0 bases from J; bases unmatched to any gene: 3. The germline CDR1 and CDR2 sequences are DFQATT and SNEGSKA (reference sequence). This CDR3 is 14 amino acids long. The DNA for the CDR3 is TGCAGTGCCCCGGACAGGGCGAACACCGGGGAGCTGTTTTTT. Protein: CSAPDRANTGELFF.

In this sample, this clonotype turned up many times. This chain joins TRBV29-1 and TRBJ1-1; D possibly corresponds to TRBD1 (6 bases). From germline, CDR1 is SQVTM and CDR2 ANQGSEA. CDR3 size: 13 residues. V lost 3 bases and J 3 bases, leaving 11 bases between the germline ends. The CDR3 DNA follows: TGCAGCGTTGACAGGGGTAGGGACACTGAAGCTTTCTTT. This codes for CSVDRGRDTEAFF.

Ten or more counts support this clonotype. This rearrangement joins TRBV2 to TRBJ1-1, with D maybe TRBD1 (5 bases). The V gene's germline CDR1 is SNHLY and CDR2 FYNNEI. Trimming shortened V by 9 bases and J by 0 bases, and 14 bases separated the two germline ends. The CDR3 runs to 14 residues. The CDR3 DNA follows: TGTGCCAGTGTTCTGGAGGGGATGAACACTGAAGCTTTCTTT. Residues: CASVLEGMNTEAFF.

The V gene is TRBV2, the J gene TRBJ2-1; maybe TRBD2 (6 bases). The germline gives CDR1 SNHLY, CDR2 FYNNEI. V lost 5 bases and J 2 bases, leaving 10 bases between the germline ends. The CDR3 runs to 14 residues. CDR3 in DNA: TGTGCCAGCAGTTGGCGGGGCACCTACAATGAGCAGTTCTTC. Its translation is CASSWRGTYNEQFF.

As regards this clonotype: One end of the junction varies from germline; a read error may be responsible. The genes are TRBV7-3 and TRBJ2-1, with 12 bases identical to TRBD2. The germline gives CDR1 SGHTA, CDR2 FQGTGA. This CDR3 has 15 amino acids. CDR3 amino acids: CASSHATSGSNEQFF. The CDR3 bases are TGCGCCAGCAGCCATGCGACTAGCGGGAGCAATGAGCAGTTCTTC.

This clonotype showed up just a few times. J is TRBJ1-1 and V is TRBV24-1; no firm D call. CDR1 KGHDR and CDR2 SFDVKD come from the germline V gene. Trimming shortened V by 9 bases and J by 4 bases, and 17 bases separated the two germline ends. The CDR3 loop spans 14 amino acids. The CDR3 DNA reads TGTGCCACCCCCCCCGGCGGTAAGGCCACTGAAGCTTTCTTT. It yields the protein CATPPGGKATEAFF.

As to this clonotype: One end of the junction is discordant with germline, which a read error may explain. The chain carries TRBV20-1 and TRBJ1-2; D remains ambiguous. The CDR3 is 13 amino acids. Germline CDR1 is DFQATT and CDR2 is SNEGSKA (reference sequence). The CDR3 DNA follows: TGCAGTGCTAGAGATATCGGAAGGTCAAGGACCTCCTTC. Protein sequence: CSARDIGRSRTSF.

J is TRBJ2-7 and V is TRBV29-1; no reliable D call. In germline, CDR1 is SQVTM, CDR2 ANQGSEA. Trimming took 3 bases from V and 4 from J, leaving 7 bases between them. This CDR3 is 11 amino acids long. The CDR3, as DNA: TGCAGCGTTGACCAAGGTTACGAGCAGTACTTC. The encoded protein is CSVDQGYEQYF.

Comment on this clonotype: No DNA is shown, since the ends of the CDR3 on it are uncertain; the CDR3 is the one TCRdb lists. The chain couples TRBV20-1 to TRBJ2-7. Germline assignment: CDR1 DFQATT and CDR2 SNEGSKA (reference sequence). The CDR3 region is 12 residues in length, termini included. CDR3 sequence reads: CCASRSDYEQYF.

This clonotype was recorded many times. This rearrangement joins TRBV19 to TRBJ2-7; weak D call: TRBD2 (5 bases). Germline CDR1 LNHDA, CDR2 SQIVND (reference sequence). The V gene lost 5 bases and the J gene lost 7 bases, with 21 bases spanning the gap. The CDR3 spans 15 residues. This CDR3 reads CASSPGSHVRWEQYF. For the CDR3, the DNA is TGTGCCAGTAGTCCGGGGTCTCATGTACGGTGGGAGCAGTACTTC.

The rearrangement joins TRBV7-3 to TRBJ2-7; 11 nucleotides align to TRBD2. V was pared by 2 bases and J by 6 bases, with 6 bases of the junction left unmatched. In germline, CDR1 is SGHTA, CDR2 FQGTGA. The CDR3 has 15 residues. CDR3 bases: TGTGCCAGCAGCTTAGGGGCTAGCGGGAGGTTCGAGCAGTACTTC. It specifies CASSLGASGRFEQYF.

The V gene is TRBV5-4, the J gene TRBJ2-2; TRBD2 is a possible D gene (6 bases). V lost 0 bases to trimming and J lost 6 bases, with 9 bases between them. The length of the CDR3 is 14 residues. Per the germline V gene, CDR1 is SGHNT and CDR2 is YYREEE (reference sequence). The CDR3 is CASSLASAPGELFF. CDR3 sequence (DNA): TGTGCCAGCAGCTTGGCTAGCGCCCCCGGGGAGCTGTTTTTT.

This clonotype was counted once. The chain links TRBV6-4 to TRBJ1-4, with D maybe TRBD1 (6 bases). This CDR3 is built from 15 residues. Germline CDR1 reads MRHNA; CDR2 reads SNTAGT. V lost 6 bases to trimming and J lost 6 bases, with 17 bases between them. The CDR3 is CASRMRLQGHEKLFF. In DNA, the CDR3 is TGTGCCAGCAGGATGAGATTACAGGGTCATGAAAAACTGTTTTTT.

This clonotype has at least ten counts. V usage is TRBV5-8 and J usage is TRBJ2-7; no firm D call. This CDR3 is 13 amino acids long. V gave up 2 bases and J gave up 2 bases, with 8 bases separating them. CDR1 SGHTS and CDR2 YDEGEE come from the germline V gene. CDR3 sequence (DNA): TGTGCCAGCAGCTTCCTTGGAGCCTACGAGCAGTACTTC. Residues: CASSFLGAYEQYF.

The rearrangement joins TRBV10-3 to TRBJ2-1, with 10 nucleotides matching TRBD2. V lost 4 bases, J lost 5 bases, and 5 bases stayed unmatched. Per the germline V gene, CDR1 is ENHRY and CDR2 is SYGVKD. The CDR3 runs 15 residues. This CDR3 reads CAISVGGTSDNEQFF. In DNA form, the CDR3 reads TGTGCCATCAGTGTGGGGGGGACTAGCGACAATGAGCAGTTCTTC.

This chain uses TRBV6-5 with TRBJ2-2; perhaps TRBD1 as D (6 bases). This CDR3 spans 14 amino acids. V dropped 6 bases and J dropped 1 base, with 9 bases sitting between them. Per germline, CDR1 MNHEY and CDR2 SVGAGI. DNA of the CDR3: TGTGCCAGCAGACCCAGGGGGAACACCGGGGAGCTGTTTTTT. It encodes CASRPRGNTGELFF.

This chain connects TRBV7-3 to TRBJ2-7; D is undetermined. V was trimmed by 5 bases and J by 0 bases, leaving 11 bases between them. CDR1 SGHTA and CDR2 FQGTGA come from the germline V gene. This CDR3 has 14 amino acids. CDR3 residues: CASSPDGSSYEQYF. For the CDR3, the DNA is TGTGCCAGCAGCCCGGACGGAAGCTCCTACGAGCAGTACTTC.

This sequence joins TRBV2 and TRBJ1-1, with D perhaps matching TRBD1 (5 bases). Trimming took off 7 bases at V and 2 bases at J, with 14 bases between the two ends. This CDR3 is built from 14 residues. CDR1 and CDR2 (germline): SNHLY, FYNNEI. As DNA, the CDR3 is TGTGCCAGCACCCTTTTAGACAGTAACACTGAAGCTTTCTTT. Residues: CASTLLDSNTEAFF.

Of note for this clonotype: Germline is not matched at one junction end, which may reflect a read error. The chain recombines TRBV19 with TRBJ2-7; 8 bases align to TRBD2. CDR1 is LNHDA, CDR2 SQIVND, per germline (reference sequence). This CDR3 has 13 amino acids. The CDR3 spells CASTQREGYGQYF. CDR3 coding DNA: TGCGCCAGTACCCAACGGGAGGGCTACGGGCAGTACTTC. Full variable domain (remainder filled in from reference TRBV19 and TRBJ2-7): DGGITQSPKYLFRKEGQNVTLSCEQNLNHDAMYWYRQDPGQGLRLIYYSQIVNDFQKGDIAEGYSVSREKKESFPLTVTSAQKNPTAFYLCASTQREGYGQYFGPGTRLTVT.

The gene calls are TRBV7-8 and TRBJ1-1, with TRBD1 as a possible D gene (5 bases). Germline V gene lookup returns CDR1 SGHVS and CDR2 FQNEAQ. Deletions cut 5 bases from V and 5 bases from J, with 18 bases between. The CDR3 runs to 15 residues. The CDR3 reads CASSNRNELGTEAFF. The CDR3 region has the DNA TGTGCCAGCAGCAACAGGAACGAACTGGGGACTGAAGCTTTCTTT.